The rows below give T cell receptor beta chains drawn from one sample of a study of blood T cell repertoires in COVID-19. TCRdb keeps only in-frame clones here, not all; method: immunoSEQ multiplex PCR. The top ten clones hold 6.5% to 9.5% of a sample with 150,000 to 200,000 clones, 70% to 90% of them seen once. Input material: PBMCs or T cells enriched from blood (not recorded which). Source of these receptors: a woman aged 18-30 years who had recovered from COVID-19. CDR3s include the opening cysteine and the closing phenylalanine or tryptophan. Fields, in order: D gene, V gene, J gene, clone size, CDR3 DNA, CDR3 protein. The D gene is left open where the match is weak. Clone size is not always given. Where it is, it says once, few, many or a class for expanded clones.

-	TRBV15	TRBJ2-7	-	TGTGCCACCAGCAGAGATTCCGGAGCCTACGAGCAGTACTTC	CATSRDSGAYEQYF
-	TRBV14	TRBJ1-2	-	TGTGCCAGCAGCCAAGGAGGAAACTATGGCTACACCTTC	CASSQGGNYGYTF
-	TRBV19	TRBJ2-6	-	TGTGCCAGTAGTATAGCCCTAATCTCTGGGGCCAACGTCCTGACTTTC	CASSIALISGANVLTF
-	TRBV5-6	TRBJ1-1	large	TGTGCCAGCAGCTTGTCTTTCACAGAAGCTTTCTTT	CASSLSFTEAFF
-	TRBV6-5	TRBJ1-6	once	TGTGCCAGCAGTTACCGTGGTAGCTCCTATAATTCACCCCTCCACTTT	CASSYRGSSYNSPLHF
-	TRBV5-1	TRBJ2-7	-	TGCGCCAGCAGCTTGGATCCTACCGACGAGCAGTACTTC	CASSLDPTDEQYF
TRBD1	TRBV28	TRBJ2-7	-	TGTGCCAGCAGCCCATCGGACAGGAGAACCTACGAGCAGTACTTC	CASSPSDRRTYEQYF
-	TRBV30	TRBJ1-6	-	TGTGCCTGGAGTCGGGTTAATTCACCCCTCCACTTT	CAWSRVNSPLHF
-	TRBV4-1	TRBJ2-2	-	TGCGCCAGCAGCCTCGACCAGAGGAGGGCCGGGGAGCTGTTTTTT	CASSLDQRRAGELFF
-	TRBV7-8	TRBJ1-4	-	TGTGCCAGCAGCACCAGGTGGCAAACTAATGAAAAACTGTTTTTT	CASSTRWQTNEKLFF
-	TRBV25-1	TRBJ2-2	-	TGTGCCAGCAAACGGCAGGGCAACACCGGGGAGCTGTTTTTT	CASKRQGNTGELFF
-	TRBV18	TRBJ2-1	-	TGTGCCAGCTCACCCGGGGAGTTAAATGAGCAGTTCTTC	CASSPGELNEQFF
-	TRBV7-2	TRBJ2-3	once	TGTGCCAGCAGCTTAGAGGCGATCGGAGGGACGGGCACGCAGTATTTT	CASSLEAIGGTGTQYF
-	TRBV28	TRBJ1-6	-	TGTGCCAGCAATCCCCCGGGGGAGCGAAATTCACCCCTCCACTTT	CASNPPGERNSPLHF
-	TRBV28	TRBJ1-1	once	TGTGCCAGCTTCATCCAGGTTGGGACTGAAGCTTTCTTT	CASFIQVGTEAFF
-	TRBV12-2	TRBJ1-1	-	TGTGCAAGTCGTCAAAGTGTGTTACAGGAGAACACTGAAGCTTTCTTT	CASRQSVLQENTEAFF
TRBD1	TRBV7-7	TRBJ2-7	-	TGTGCCAGCAGCCCTGGGACAGGAATGGGCTACGAGCAGTACTTC	CASSPGTGMGYEQYF
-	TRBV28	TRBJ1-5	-	TGTGCCAGCAGTCCGTTGGCGACGGGTCTCAATCAGCCCCAGCATTTT	CASSPLATGLNQPQHF
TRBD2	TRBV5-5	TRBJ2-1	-	TGTGCCAGCAGGTCGGTAGCGGGGGGCGGTGAGCAGTTCTTC	CASRSVAGGGEQFF
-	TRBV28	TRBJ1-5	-	TGTGCCAGCAGTTTACGCAGGGGTAGCAATCAGCCCCAGCATTTT	CASSLRRGSNQPQHF
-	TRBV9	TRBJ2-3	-	TGTGCCAGCAGCCTCGGGGGCGGGGGACGCACAGATACGCAGTATTTT	CASSLGGGGRTDTQYF
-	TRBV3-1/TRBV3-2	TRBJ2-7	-	TGTGCCAGCAGCCCTTCCTCGGGGAAACCCGAGCAGTACTTC	CASSPSSGKPEQYF
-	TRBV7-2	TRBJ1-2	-	TGTGCCAGCAGCAAGGGGGTCGTAGACTATGGCTACACCTTC	CASSKGVVDYGYTF
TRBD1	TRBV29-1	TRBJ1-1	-	TGCAGCGTTGAGGACAGGTTGGGTTCAACTGAAGCTTTCTTT	CSVEDRLGSTEAFF
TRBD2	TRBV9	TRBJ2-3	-	TGTGCCAGCAGCGGTAGCGGGGGGGTTAGAAGTACGGATACGCAGTATTTT	CASSGSGGVRSTDTQYF
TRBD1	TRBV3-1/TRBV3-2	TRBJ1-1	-	TGTGCCAGCAGCCAAGCCGGGACAGGGTCCACTGAAGCTTTCTTT	CASSQAGTGSTEAFF
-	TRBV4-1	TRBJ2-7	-	TGCGCCAGCAGCCAAGATCCGAGTTCCTCCTACGAGCAGTACTTC	CASSQDPSSSYEQYF
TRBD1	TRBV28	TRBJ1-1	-	TGTGCCAGCAGCCGACAGGGGTTGGGCACTGAAGCTTTCTTT	CASSRQGLGTEAFF
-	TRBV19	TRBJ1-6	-	TGTGCCAGTTCTAAGGACAGCAGAGATTCACCCCTCCACTTT	CASSKDSRDSPLHF
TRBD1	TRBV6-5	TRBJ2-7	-	TGTGCCACGAGAGACAGGGACTCCTACGAGCAGTACTTC	CATRDRDSYEQYF
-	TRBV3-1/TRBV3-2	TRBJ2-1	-	TGTGCCAGCAGCCAGAGTGCCTACAATGAGCAGTTCTTC	CASSQSAYNEQFF
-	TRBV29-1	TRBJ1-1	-	TGCAGCCTCAGTCCCCGCATGAACACTGAAGCTTTCTTT	CSLSPRMNTEAFF
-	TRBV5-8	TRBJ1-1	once	TGTGCCAGCAGCTTGGACAGGTTAAGGACTGAAGCTTTCTTT	CASSLDRLRTEAFF
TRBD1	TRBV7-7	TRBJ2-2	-	TGTGCCAGCATGAGGGGGCCCGCAGGCGAGTCGCACCGGGCGGAGCTGTTTTTT	CASMRGPAGESHRAELFF
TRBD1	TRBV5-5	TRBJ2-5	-	TGTGCCAGCAGCTTTCGTAGGCGGACAGGGGGGGAGACCCAGTACTTC	CASSFRRRTGGETQYF
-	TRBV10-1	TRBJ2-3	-	TGCGCCAGCAGTGAGTCACCAGGGAAGGATACGCAGTATTTT	CASSESPGKDTQYF
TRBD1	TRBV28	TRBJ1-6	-	TGTGCCAGCAGTTTGGGACAGTCACCCCTCCACTTT	CASSLGQSPLHF
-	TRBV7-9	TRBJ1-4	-	TGTGCCAGCAGCCCTCGAACGGCAACTAATGAAAAACTGTTTTTT	CASSPRTATNEKLFF
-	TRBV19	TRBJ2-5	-	TGTGCCAGTAGTATACCTCGTCGCGGAACGAGCCAAGAGACCCAGTACTTC	CASSIPRRGTSQETQYF
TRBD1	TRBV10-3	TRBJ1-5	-	TGTGCCATCAGTTCTCAGCCCGGGACAGGCCCGATAATTAGCAATCAGCCCCAGCATTTT	CAISSQPGTGPIISNQPQHF
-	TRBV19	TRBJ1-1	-	TGTGCCAGTAGTATAGCCTTAGGGGCCGCCCGGTCAAGTGGGATGAACACTGAAGCTTTCTTT	CASSIALGAARSSGMNTEAFF
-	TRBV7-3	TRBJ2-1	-	TGTGCCAGCAGCCCCGGCCCCGGGGGTTCCAATGAGCAGTTCTTC	CASSPGPGGSNEQFF
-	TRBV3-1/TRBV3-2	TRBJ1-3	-	TGTGCCAGCAGCCAAGTCCTGTTCAGCTCTGGAAACACCATATATTTT	CASSQVLFSSGNTIYF
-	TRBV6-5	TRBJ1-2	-	TGTGCCAGCAGACCGGAGTCCTGGAACTATGGCTACACCTTC	CASRPESWNYGYTF
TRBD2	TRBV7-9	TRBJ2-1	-	TGTGCCAGCACCCAGGGACTAGCGGGGGGGAGGAATGAGCAGTTCTTC	CASTQGLAGGRNEQFF
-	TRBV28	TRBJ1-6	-	TGTGCCAGCAGTGGTTTGACAGAGAGCTCCTATAATTCACCCCTCCACTTT	CASSGLTESSYNSPLHF
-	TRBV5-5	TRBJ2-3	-	TGTGCCAGCAGCCTGGAGGGGGGCACAGATACGCAGTATTTT	CASSLEGGTDTQYF
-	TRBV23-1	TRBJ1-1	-	TGCGCCAGCAGACAGGGTGAGGATTATGGGGGAACTGAAGCTTTCTTT	CASRQGEDYGGTEAFF
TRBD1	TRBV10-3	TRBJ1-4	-	TGTGCCATAGGCGGGACAGTTAATGAAAAACTGTTTTTT	CAIGGTVNEKLFF